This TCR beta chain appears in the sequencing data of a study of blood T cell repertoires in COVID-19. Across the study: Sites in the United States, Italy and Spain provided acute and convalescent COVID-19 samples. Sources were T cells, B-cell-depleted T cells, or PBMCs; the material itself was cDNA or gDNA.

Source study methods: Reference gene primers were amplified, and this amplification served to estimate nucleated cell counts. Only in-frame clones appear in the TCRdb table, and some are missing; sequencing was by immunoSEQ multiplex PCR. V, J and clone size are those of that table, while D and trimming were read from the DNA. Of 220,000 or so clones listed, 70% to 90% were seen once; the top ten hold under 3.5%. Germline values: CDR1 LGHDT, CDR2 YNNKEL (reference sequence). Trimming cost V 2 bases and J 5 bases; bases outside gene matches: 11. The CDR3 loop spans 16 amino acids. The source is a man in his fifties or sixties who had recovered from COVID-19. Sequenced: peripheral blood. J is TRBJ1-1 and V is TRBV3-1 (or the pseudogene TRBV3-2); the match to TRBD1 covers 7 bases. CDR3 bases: TGTGCCAGCAGCCAAACACGTAAAGGGGGCGCGACTGAAGCTTTCTTT. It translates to CASSQTRKGGATEAFF.